Given below is one T cell receptor (beta chain) in context. The antigen is not known. Every donor was a healthy person donating bone marrow. This sample stems from a study of cytomegalovirus exposure and HLA in healthy donors. General study points: Associated with HLA alleles at 0.05 false discovery rate in a later analysis were about 17,000 TCR beta sequences. In a later analysis, TCR beta V- and J-gene trimming showed a link to a missense DCLRE1C variant.

In the PCR, 60 Vbeta and 13 Jbeta primers were used. The data were produced by immunoSEQ multiplex PCR, yet TCRdb's version contains in-frame clones alone and is incomplete. The sample lists more than 85,000 clones; around four fifths were seen once. Germline assignment: CDR1 SGDLS and CDR2 YYNGEE. This CDR3 has 13 amino acids. With 0 bases removed from V and 6 bases from J, the gap between germline ends came to 7 bases. V is TRBV9 and J is TRBJ2-1; no reliable D call. The sample taken for sequencing was PBMCs. The origin of this receptor is a boy younger than 18 in good health and CMV-seronegative. CDR3 region: CASSVDRFNEQFF. CDR3 nucleotide sequence: TGTGCCAGCAGCGTAGACAGATTCAATGAGCAGTTCTTC.